This T cell receptor (beta chain) was recorded in a study of T cells in Graves' hyperthyroidism and ophthalmopathy. Amplified TCR beta CDR3 regions derived from RNA transcripts. Researchers ran a first-round RT-PCR on the TCR CDR3 using the HTBI primer set. TCRdb itself ran the multiplex PCR reads through MiXCR, one entry per CDR3 protein. In the table there are a few hundred thousand distinct CDR3 sequences, under 15% of which are singletons. This clonotype was observed a few times. Germline V gene data show CDR1 as MGHRA and CDR2 as YSYEKL. This CDR3 comprises 14 residues. V dropped 4 bases and J dropped 2 bases, with 9 bases sitting between them.

The chain couples TRBV4-1 to TRBJ1-5; D uncertain. The TCR comes from a woman aged 25 to 45 with Graves' hyperthyroidism. The source material was blood. The CDR3 loop reads CASSLEQGNQPQHF. CDR3 in DNA: TGCGCCAGCAGCCTGGAGCAGGGCAATCAGCCCCAGCATTTT.